This TCR beta chain derives from a study of patients and donors after allogeneic stem cell transplantation. Many counts were recorded for this clonotype. Trimming cost V 6 bases and J 7 bases, with 19 bases left between them. This CDR3 has 15 amino acids. TCRdb re-called the RT-PCR reads through MiXCR, storing one row per CDR3 protein. This table holds some 150,000 distinct CDR3 sequences, about 36% found once. This sequence was found in a human donor who was either an allogeneic HSCT recipient or a stem cell or donor lymphocyte infusion donor (not recorded which). It is not recorded whose cells these are; they may come from a transplant donor. Sequences were obtained from blood, either unsorted or a sorted T cell fraction (not recorded which). The V gene is TRBV12-3 or TRBV12-4, the J gene TRBJ1-5; TRBD1 might be the D (6 bases). The CDR3 region is CASSLGGGREQPQHF. For the CDR3, the DNA is TGTGCCAGCAGCCTAGGGGGGGGCAGGGAGCAGCCCCAGCATTTT.